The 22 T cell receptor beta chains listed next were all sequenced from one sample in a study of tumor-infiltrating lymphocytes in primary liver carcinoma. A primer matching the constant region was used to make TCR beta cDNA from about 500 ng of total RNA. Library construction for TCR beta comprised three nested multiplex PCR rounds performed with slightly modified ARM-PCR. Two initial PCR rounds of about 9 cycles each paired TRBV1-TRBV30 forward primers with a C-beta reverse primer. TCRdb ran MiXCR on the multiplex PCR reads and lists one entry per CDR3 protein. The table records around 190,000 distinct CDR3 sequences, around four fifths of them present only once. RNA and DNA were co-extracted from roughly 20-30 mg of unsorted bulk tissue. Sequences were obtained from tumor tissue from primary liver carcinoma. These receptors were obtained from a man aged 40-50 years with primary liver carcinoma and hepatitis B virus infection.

The CDR3 region has the DNA TGTGATAGCAGTAGGGCCAATGAGCAGTTCTTC. This sequence encodes CDSSRANEQFF. The V and J genes are TRBV12-3 or TRBV12-4 and TRBJ2-1; D gene unclear. CDR3 length equals 11 residues.

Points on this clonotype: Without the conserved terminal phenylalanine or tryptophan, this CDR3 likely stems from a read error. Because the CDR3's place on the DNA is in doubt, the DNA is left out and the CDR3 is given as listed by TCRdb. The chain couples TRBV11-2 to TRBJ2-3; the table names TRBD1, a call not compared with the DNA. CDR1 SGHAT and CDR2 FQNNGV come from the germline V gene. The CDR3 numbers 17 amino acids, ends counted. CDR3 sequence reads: CASSLEPGETSTDTHYS.

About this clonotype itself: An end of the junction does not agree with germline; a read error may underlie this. CDR3 coding DNA: TGTGCCAGCAGAGGGGGACTAGCGGGGCTTTATGAACAGCTCTTC. It encodes CASRGGLAGLYEQLF. The chain is built from TRBV6-1 and TRBJ2-1; 13 nucleotides align to TRBD2. The V gene's germline CDR1 is MNHNS and CDR2 SASEGT. The CDR3 runs 15 residues.

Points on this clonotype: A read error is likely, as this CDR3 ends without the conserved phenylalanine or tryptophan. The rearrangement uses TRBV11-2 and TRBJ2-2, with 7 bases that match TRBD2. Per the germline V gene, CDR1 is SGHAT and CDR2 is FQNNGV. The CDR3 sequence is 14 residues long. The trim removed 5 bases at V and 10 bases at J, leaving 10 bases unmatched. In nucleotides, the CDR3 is TGTGCCAGCAGCAAGGGCGGGAGCCCCGAGGAGCTGTTTTTG. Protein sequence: CASSKGGSPEELFL.

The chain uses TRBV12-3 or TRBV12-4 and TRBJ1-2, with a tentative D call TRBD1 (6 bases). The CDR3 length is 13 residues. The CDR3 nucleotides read TGTGGCAGTAGTTTAGGGGGGATAGATGGCTACACCTTC. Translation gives CGSSLGGIDGYTF.

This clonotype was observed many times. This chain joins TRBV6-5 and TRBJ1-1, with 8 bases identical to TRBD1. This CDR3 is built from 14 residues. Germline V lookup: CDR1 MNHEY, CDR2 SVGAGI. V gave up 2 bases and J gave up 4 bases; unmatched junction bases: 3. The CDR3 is CASSYRGTGTEAFF. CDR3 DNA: TGTGCCAGCAGTTACAGGGGGACAGGCACTGAAGCTTTCTTT.

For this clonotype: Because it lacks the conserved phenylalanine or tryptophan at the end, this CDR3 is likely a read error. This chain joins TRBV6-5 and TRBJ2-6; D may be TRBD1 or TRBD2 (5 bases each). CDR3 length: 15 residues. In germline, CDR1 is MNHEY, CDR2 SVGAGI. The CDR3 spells CAGSQRDPGANVLTL. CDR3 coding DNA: TGTGCCGGCAGTCAAAGGGACCCTGGGGCCAACGTCCTGACTTTA.

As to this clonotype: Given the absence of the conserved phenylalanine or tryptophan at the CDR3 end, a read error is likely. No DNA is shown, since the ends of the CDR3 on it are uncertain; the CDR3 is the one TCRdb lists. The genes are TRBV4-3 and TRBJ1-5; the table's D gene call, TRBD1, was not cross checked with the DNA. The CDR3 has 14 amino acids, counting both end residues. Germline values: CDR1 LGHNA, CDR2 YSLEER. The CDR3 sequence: CASSQEEGSQPQRL.

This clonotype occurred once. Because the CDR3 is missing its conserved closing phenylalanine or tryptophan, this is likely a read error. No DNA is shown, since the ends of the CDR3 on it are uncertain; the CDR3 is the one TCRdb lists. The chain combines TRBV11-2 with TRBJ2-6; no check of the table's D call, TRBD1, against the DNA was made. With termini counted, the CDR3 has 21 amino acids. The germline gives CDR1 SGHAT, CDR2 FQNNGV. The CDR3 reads CASSMGGDRGISLSGTNVMTY.

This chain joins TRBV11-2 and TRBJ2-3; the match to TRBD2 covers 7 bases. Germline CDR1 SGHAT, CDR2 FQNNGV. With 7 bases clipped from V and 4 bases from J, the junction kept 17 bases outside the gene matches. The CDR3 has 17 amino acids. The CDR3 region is CASTDQVRSGRSDTQYF. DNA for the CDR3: TGTGCCAGCACCGACCAGGTTCGTAGCGGGCGCTCAGATACGCAGTATTTT.

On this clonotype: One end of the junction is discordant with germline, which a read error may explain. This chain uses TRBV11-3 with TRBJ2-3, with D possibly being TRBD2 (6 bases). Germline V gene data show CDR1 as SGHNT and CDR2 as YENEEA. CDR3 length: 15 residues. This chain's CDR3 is CASRPGGGGIDTQYF. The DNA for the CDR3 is TGTGCTAGCAGGCCTGGGGGAGGTGGCATAGATACGCAGTATTTT.

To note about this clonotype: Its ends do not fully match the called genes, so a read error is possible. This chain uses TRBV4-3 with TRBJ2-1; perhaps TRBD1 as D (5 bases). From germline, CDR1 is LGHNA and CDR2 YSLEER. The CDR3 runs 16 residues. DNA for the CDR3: TGCGCCAGTAGACAATTCCTCCCCCCGGCGGACAATGAGCAGTCCTTC. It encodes CASRQFLPPADNEQSF.

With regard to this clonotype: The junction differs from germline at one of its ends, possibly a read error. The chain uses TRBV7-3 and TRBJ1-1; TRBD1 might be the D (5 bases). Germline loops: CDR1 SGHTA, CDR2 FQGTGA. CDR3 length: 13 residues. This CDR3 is CACSLTGPGEAFF. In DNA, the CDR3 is TGTGCCTGCAGCTTAACAGGACCAGGGGAAGCTTTCTTT.

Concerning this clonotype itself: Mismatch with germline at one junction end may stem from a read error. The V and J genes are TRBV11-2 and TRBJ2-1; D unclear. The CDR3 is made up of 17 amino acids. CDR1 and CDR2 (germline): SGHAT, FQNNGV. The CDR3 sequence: CASSLDMGGRFYNEQFF. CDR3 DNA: TGTGCTAGCAGCTTAGATATGGGCGGAAGGTTCTACAATGAGCAGTTCTTC.

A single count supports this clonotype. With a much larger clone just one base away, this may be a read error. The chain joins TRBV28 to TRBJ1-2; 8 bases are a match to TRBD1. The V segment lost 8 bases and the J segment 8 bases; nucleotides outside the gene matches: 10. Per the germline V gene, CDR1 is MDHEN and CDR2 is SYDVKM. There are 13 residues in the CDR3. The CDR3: CASCPGGTGGYTF. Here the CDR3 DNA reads TGTGCCAGCTGTCCAGGCGGGACAGGCGGCTACACCTTC.

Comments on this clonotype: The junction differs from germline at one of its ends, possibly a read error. This CDR3 is CASSLGLGTNTWELFF. Written as DNA, the CDR3 is TGTGCCAGCAGCCTGGGTCTAGGTACGAACACCTGGGAGCTGTTCTTT. The chain couples TRBV5-6 to TRBJ2-2; a weak D match, TRBD2 (5 bases). The germline CDR1 and CDR2 sequences are SGHDT and YYEEEE. The CDR3 covers 16 residues. The whole variable domain, remainder taken from reference TRBV5-6 and TRBJ2-2, is DAGVTQSPTHLIKTRGQQVTLRCSPKSGHDTVSWYQQALGQGPQFIFQYYEEEERQRGNFPDRFSGHQFPNYSSELNVNALLLGDSALYLCASSLGLGTNTWELFFGEGSRLTVL.

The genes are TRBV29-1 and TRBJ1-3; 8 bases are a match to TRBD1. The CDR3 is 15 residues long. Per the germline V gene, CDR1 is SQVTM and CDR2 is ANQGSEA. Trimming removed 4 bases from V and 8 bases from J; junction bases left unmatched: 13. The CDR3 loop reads CSVVGFRGRGDTIYF. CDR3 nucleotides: TGCAGCGTTGTGGGGTTCAGGGGGCGAGGAGACACCATATATTTT.

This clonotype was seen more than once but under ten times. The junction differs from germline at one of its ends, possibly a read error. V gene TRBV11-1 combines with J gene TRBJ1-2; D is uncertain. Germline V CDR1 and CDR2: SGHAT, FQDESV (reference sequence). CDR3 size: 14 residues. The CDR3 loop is CASSLARQGRGYTF. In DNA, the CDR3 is TGTGCCAGCAGTTTAGCGCGCCAAGGCAGAGGCTATACCTTC.

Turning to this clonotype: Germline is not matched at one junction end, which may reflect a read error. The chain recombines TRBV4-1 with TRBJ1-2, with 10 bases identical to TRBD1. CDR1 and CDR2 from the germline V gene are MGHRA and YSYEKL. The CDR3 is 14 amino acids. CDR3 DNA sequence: TGCGCCAACAGCCGGACAGGGGGTGGCTATGGCTACACTTTC. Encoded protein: CANSRTGGGYGYTF.

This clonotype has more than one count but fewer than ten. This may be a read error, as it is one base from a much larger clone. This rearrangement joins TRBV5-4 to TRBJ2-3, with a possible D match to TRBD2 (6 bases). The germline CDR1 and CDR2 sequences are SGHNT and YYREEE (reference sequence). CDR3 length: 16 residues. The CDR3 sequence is CASSFGLASSTDMQYF. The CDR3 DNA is TGTGCCAGCAGCTTTGGGCTAGCGAGTAGCACAGATATGCAGTATTTT.

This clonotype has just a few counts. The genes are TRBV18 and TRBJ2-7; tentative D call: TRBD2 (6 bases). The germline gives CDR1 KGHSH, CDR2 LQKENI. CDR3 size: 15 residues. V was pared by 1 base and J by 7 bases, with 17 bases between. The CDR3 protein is CASSPQAGSLGEQYF. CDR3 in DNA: TGTGCCAGCTCACCACAAGCGGGTAGCCTAGGGGAGCAGTACTTC.

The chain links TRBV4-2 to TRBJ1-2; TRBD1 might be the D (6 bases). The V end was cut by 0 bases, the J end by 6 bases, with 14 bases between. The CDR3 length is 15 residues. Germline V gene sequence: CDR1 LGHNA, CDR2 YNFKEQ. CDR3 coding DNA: TGTGCCAGCAGCCAAGATCCGCGGGGGCCTCATGGCTACACCTTC. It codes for CASSQDPRGPHGYTF.